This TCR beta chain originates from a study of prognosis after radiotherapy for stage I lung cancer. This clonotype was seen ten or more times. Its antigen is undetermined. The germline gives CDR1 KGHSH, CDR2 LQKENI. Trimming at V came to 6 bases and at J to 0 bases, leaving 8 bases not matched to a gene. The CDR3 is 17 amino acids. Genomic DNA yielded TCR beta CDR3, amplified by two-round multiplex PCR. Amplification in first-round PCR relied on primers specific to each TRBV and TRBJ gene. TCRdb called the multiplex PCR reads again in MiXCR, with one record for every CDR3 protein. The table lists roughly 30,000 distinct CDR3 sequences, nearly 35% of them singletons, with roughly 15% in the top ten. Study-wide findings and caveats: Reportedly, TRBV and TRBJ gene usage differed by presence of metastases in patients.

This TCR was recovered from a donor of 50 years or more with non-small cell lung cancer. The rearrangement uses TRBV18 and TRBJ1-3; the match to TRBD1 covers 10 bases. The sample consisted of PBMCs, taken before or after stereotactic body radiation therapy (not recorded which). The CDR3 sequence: CASSPGQGLSSGNTIYF. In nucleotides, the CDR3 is TGTGCCAGCTCGCCGGGACAGGGGTTGAGCTCTGGAAACACCATATATTTT.